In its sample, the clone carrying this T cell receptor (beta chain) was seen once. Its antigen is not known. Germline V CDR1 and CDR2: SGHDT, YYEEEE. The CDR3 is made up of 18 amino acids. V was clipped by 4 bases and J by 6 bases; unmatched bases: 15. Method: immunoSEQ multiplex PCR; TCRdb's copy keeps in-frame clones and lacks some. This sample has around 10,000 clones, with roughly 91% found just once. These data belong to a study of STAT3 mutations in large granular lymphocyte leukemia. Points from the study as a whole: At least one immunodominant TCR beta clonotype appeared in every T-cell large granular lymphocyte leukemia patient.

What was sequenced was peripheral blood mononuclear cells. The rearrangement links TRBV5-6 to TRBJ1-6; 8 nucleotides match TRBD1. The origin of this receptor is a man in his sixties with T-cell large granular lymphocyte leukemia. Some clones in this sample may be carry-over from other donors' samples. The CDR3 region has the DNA TGTGCCAGCAGCCCATACTCCTACCGACAGGGGAGTAATTCACCCCTCCACTTT. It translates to CASSPYSYRQGSNSPLHF.